The 9 T cell receptor beta chains below all came from one sample that was sequenced in a study of T cell changes during pregnancy in multiple sclerosis. Clones were sequenced by immunoSEQ multiplex PCR, and TCRdb holds only the in-frame ones, with some missing. Of around 30,000 clones listed, around 93% were seen once; the top ten hold 0.4% to 0.55%. The specimen comprised CD4+ T cells from peripheral blood mononuclear cells, sampled after pregnancy. The receptors were sampled from a female donor with multiple sclerosis, enrolled in a pregnancy study.

The chain employs TRBV19 and TRBJ1-5, with TRBD1 as a possible D gene (5 bases). The germline gives CDR1 LNHDA, CDR2 SQIVND (reference sequence). V was pared by 8 bases and J by 4 bases, with 18 bases between. The CDR3 sequence is 15 residues long. This CDR3 is CASERSGVGNQPQHF. Written as DNA, the CDR3 is TGTGCCAGTGAGCGTTCGGGGGTCGGTAATCAGCCCCAGCATTTT.

This chain joins TRBV11-3 and TRBJ2-2; tentatively, D is TRBD2 (6 bases). V was pared by 1 base and J by 5 bases, with 14 bases between. The CDR3 consists of 16 residues. Germline loops: CDR1 SGHNT, CDR2 YENEEA. CDR3 sequence reads: CASSLVVRGGTGELFF. In DNA, the CDR3 is TGTGCCAGCAGCTTAGTCGTTAGGGGAGGAACCGGGGAGCTGTTTTTT.

The gene calls are TRBV19 and TRBJ1-5; D remains unclear. The germline CDR1 and CDR2 sequences are LNHDA and SQIVND (reference sequence). The CDR3 is 12 amino acids. Deletions cut 6 bases from V and 4 bases from J, with 7 bases between. The CDR3 reads CASSSGNQPQHF. In DNA form, the CDR3 reads TGTGCCAGTAGCAGCGGAAATCAGCCCCAGCATTTT.

This chain uses TRBV5-1 with TRBJ2-1; the D gene is possibly TRBD1 (5 bases). V lost 0 bases, J lost 0 bases, and 13 bases lay in between. CDR1 SGHRS and CDR2 YFSETQ come from the germline V gene. The CDR3 totals 17 residues. The CDR3 nucleotides are TGCGCCAGCAGCTTGGAGTCGACAGTTGGCTCCTACAATGAGCAGTTCTTC. This sequence encodes CASSLESTVGSYNEQFF.

The chain recombines TRBV19 with TRBJ1-2; TRBD1 matches at 10 bases. V dropped 5 bases and J dropped 8; count of bases not matched to a gene: 8. From germline, CDR1 is LNHDA and CDR2 SQIVND (reference sequence). There are 14 residues in the CDR3. The CDR3 DNA reads as TGTGCCAGTAGTCGAGGGACAGGGGTACAGGGCTACACCTTC. It encodes CASSRGTGVQGYTF.

This chain connects TRBV7-2 to TRBJ1-2; tentative D call: TRBD1 (6 bases). In germline, CDR1 is SGHTA, CDR2 FQGNSA. CDR3 length: 15 residues. Trimming took off 2 bases at V and 4 bases at J, with 14 bases between the two ends. Here the CDR3 DNA reads TGTGCCAGCAGCTTAAGTGTTACAGGGCCCTATGGCTACACCTTC. It specifies CASSLSVTGPYGYTF.

This clone came up once. The chain recombines TRBV5-5 with TRBJ2-5, with a tentative D call TRBD2 (7 bases). Trimming took 0 bases from V and 4 from J, leaving 16 bases between them. This CDR3 has 16 residues. CDR1 is SGHKS, CDR2 YYEKEE, per germline (reference sequence). CDR3 region: CASSLGGAWEGETQYF. CDR3 sequence (DNA): TGTGCCAGCAGCTTGGGGGGGGCCTGGGAGGGAGAGACCCAGTACTTC.

The chain employs TRBV29-1 and TRBJ1-2, with D possibly being TRBD1 (5 bases). Trimming pared 6 bases from V and 6 bases from J, leaving 23 bases between. Germline V gene data show CDR1 as SQVTM and CDR2 as ANQGSEA. This CDR3 contains 15 residues. CDR3 loop: CSVTRGGGVRNGYTF. The CDR3 DNA reads as TGCAGCGTAACACGGGGCGGGGGTGTAAGAAATGGCTACACCTTC.

This clone came up a few times. This rearrangement joins TRBV7-9 to TRBJ1-1; 7 nucleotides match TRBD1. Germline V lookup: CDR1 SEHNR, CDR2 FQNEAQ (reference sequence). Losses at the gene ends were 5 bases for V and 4 bases for J; bases not matched to a gene: 7. The CDR3 runs 14 residues. The CDR3 is CASSGQGGGTEAFF. Written as DNA, the CDR3 is TGTGCCAGCAGCGGGCAGGGGGGTGGCACTGAAGCTTTCTTT.